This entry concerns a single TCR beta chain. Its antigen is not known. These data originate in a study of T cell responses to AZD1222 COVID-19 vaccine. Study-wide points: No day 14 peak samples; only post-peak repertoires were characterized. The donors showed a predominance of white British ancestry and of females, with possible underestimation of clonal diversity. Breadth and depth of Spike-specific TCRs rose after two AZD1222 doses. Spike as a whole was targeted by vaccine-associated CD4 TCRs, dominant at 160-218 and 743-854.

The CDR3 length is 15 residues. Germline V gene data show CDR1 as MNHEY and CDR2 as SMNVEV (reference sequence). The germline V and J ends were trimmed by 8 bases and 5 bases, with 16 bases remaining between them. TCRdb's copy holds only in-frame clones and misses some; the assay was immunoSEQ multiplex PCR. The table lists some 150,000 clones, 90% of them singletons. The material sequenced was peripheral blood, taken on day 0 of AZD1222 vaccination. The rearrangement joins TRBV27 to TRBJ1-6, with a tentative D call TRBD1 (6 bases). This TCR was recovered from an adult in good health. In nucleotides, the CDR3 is TGTGCCAGCCGCTTAATTGGACAGAATAATTCACCCCTCCACTTT. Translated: CASRLIGQNNSPLHF.